Presented here are 4 T cell receptor beta chains from one specimen sequenced in a study of early stage breast cancer tumors. Sequencing used immunoSEQ multiplex PCR; TCRdb keeps in-frame clones, though not all of them. The table shows roughly 48,000 clones, with 83% occurring only once. Sample: blood. The receptors here all came from a person aged 45-60 years with breast cancer.

The V and J genes are TRBV5-1 and TRBJ2-7, with D perhaps matching TRBD2 (8 bases). V gave up 5 bases and J gave up 7 bases, with 22 bases separating them. The germline V gene has CDR1 SGHRS and CDR2 YFSETQ. The CDR3 consists of 15 residues. CDR3 sequence reads: CASSESGTRGREQYF. The CDR3 DNA is TGCGCCAGCAGTGAGTCCGGGACTAGGGGGCGGGAGCAGTACTTC.

The rearrangement uses TRBV6-4 and TRBJ2-1; weak D call: TRBD1 (5 bases). V lost 3 bases and J 2 bases, leaving 8 bases between the germline ends. Looked up from germline, CDR1 is MRHNA and CDR2 is SNTAGT. The CDR3 has 14 residues. The CDR3 DNA reads TGTGCCAGCAGTGAGCAGGGCACCTACAATGAGCAGTTCTTC. It translates to CASSEQGTYNEQFF.

This clone was picked up one time. This chain connects TRBV20-1 to TRBJ1-2; D remains ambiguous. Trimming took off 1 base at V and 8 bases at J, with 5 bases between the two ends. CDR1 DFQATT and CDR2 SNEGSKA come from the germline V gene (reference sequence). CDR3 size: 10 residues. Written as DNA, the CDR3 is TGCAGTGCTAGAGCCCAAGGCTACACCTTC. Its protein is CSARAQGYTF.

The chain is built from TRBV14 and TRBJ2-7; D is unclear. The V gene's germline CDR1 is SGHDN and CDR2 FVKESK. This CDR3 contains 14 residues. Deletions cut 0 bases from V and 6 bases from J, with 12 bases between. The CDR3 loop reads CASSQDWYAPEQYF. CDR3 sequence (DNA): TGTGCCAGCAGCCAAGATTGGTACGCCCCCGAGCAGTACTTC.